The 27 T cell receptor beta chains reported below all come from one sample, sequenced in a study of control samples from healthy donors and cancer patients. TCRdb keeps only in-frame clones here, not all; method: immunoSEQ multiplex PCR. The sample holds about 48,000 clones, 85% to 95% seen once. The source material was PBMCs. The receptors derive from a woman aged 45-59 years with head and neck cancer.

V is TRBV28 and J is TRBJ1-4; perhaps TRBD1 as D (5 bases). Trimming pared 1 base from V and 8 bases from J, leaving 11 bases between. This CDR3 region has 14 residues. Per the germline V gene, CDR1 is MDHEN and CDR2 is SYDVKM. The CDR3 coding sequence is TGTGCCAGCAGTTTATCAGGGTTGGCCGAAAAACTGTTTTTT. As protein: CASSLSGLAEKLFF.

This chain connects TRBV10-2 to TRBJ2-2; D tentatively fits TRBD1 or TRBD2 (5 bases each). CDR1 WSHSY and CDR2 SAAADI come from the germline V gene. This CDR3 has 15 amino acids. Trimming shortened V by 0 bases and J by 6 bases, and 11 bases separated the two germline ends. The CDR3 DNA reads TGCGCCAGCAGTGAGTCCTCCCCGGGACCCGGGGAGCTGTTTTTT. Residues: CASSESSPGPGELFF.

This clone came up once. This sequence joins TRBV18 and TRBJ2-7; 8 nucleotides match TRBD1. CDR3 size: 14 residues. Per the germline V gene, CDR1 is KGHSH and CDR2 is LQKENI. V dropped 6 bases and J dropped 4; count of bases not matched to a gene: 8. The CDR3 DNA reads as TGTGCCAGCTCCCGCGACAGGGGCCAGTACGAGCAGTACTTC. It is translated as CASSRDRGQYEQYF.

The rearrangement joins TRBV6-5 to TRBJ1-6, with a possible D match to TRBD1 (5 bases). Trimming shortened V by 2 bases and J by 7 bases, and 12 bases separated the two germline ends. The CDR3 has 15 residues. Germline CDR1 reads MNHEY; CDR2 reads SVGAGI. The DNA for the CDR3 is TGTGCCAGCAGTTACGGACGGGGACCCAATTCACCCCTCCACTTT. Residues: CASSYGRGPNSPLHF.

The chain recombines TRBV25-1 with TRBJ1-5; D possibly corresponds to TRBD1 (6 bases). The CDR3 runs 14 residues. Trimming stripped 6 bases from V and 7 bases from J, with 16 bases between. From germline, CDR1 is MGHDK and CDR2 SYGVNS. The CDR3 protein is CASSPPGAEQPQHF. CDR3 DNA: TGTGCCAGCAGCCCTCCGGGGGCAGAACAGCCCCAGCATTTT.

The chain is built from TRBV3-1 (or the pseudogene TRBV3-2) and TRBJ2-5, with TRBD2 identical over 8 bases. The CDR3 totals 13 residues. Germline V gene sequence: CDR1 LGHDT, CDR2 YNNKEL (reference sequence). Trimming removed 4 bases from V and 4 bases from J; junction bases left unmatched: 2. CDR3 nucleotides: TGTGCCAGCAGCCTGGGACTAGGAGAGACCCAGTACTTC. Protein product: CASSLGLGETQYF.

V is TRBV4-3 and J is TRBJ2-3, with TRBD2 matching 9 bases. Germline lookup yields CDR1 LGHNA and CDR2 YSLEER. V lost 0 bases, J lost 4 bases, and 5 bases stayed unmatched. The CDR3 totals 16 residues. The CDR3 protein is CASSQDSGSPPDTQYF. CDR3 bases: TGCGCCAGCAGCCAAGATAGCGGGAGCCCTCCAGATACGCAGTATTTT.

The gene calls are TRBV2 and TRBJ2-3, with 8 bases matching TRBD1. V was clipped by 6 bases and J by 1 base; unmatched bases: 6. Germline lookup yields CDR1 SNHLY and CDR2 FYNNEI. CDR3 length: 15 amino acids. The CDR3 bases are TGTGCCAGCAGATCCGACAGGGGTGGCACAGATACGCAGTATTTT. Its protein product is CASRSDRGGTDTQYF.

The chain joins TRBV10-3 to TRBJ1-1; a weak D match, TRBD1 (5 bases). V lost 5 bases and J 6 bases, leaving 13 bases between the germline ends. CDR1 ENHRY and CDR2 SYGVKD come from the germline V gene. There are 13 residues in the CDR3. The CDR3 bases are TGTGCCATCAGTTCCTCGGGGGGTGCTGAAGCTTTCTTT. Translation gives CAISSSGGAEAFF.

This clone was counted a few times. CDR3 in amino acids: CASSSDRGDEQYF. DNA for the CDR3: TGTGCCAGCAGCTCGGACAGGGGGGACGAGCAGTACTTC. V gene TRBV11-1 combines with J gene TRBJ2-7, with TRBD1 matching 10 bases. V lost 4 bases to trimming and J lost 5 bases; unmatched junction nucleotides: 2. Germline V gene data show CDR1 as SGHAT and CDR2 as FQDESV (reference sequence). The CDR3 runs to 13 residues.

The chain recombines TRBV10-1 with TRBJ2-3; D is perhaps TRBD2 (5 bases). Germline CDR1 WNHNN, CDR2 SYGVQD (reference sequence). CDR3 length equals 14 residues. V shed 3 bases and J shed 4 bases, with 11 bases lying between them. The CDR3, as DNA: TGCGCCAGCAGTGAAATCTCCGGGGCAGATACGCAGTATTTT. Its translation is CASSEISGADTQYF.

V is TRBV7-9 and J is TRBJ2-7; D is uncertain. Trimming cost V 1 base and J 4 bases, with 8 bases left between them. The CDR3 consists of 13 residues. Germline V lookup: CDR1 SEHNR, CDR2 FQNEAQ (reference sequence). CDR3 sequence reads: CASSLEAAYEQYF. The CDR3 DNA follows: TGTGCCAGCAGCTTAGAGGCGGCGTACGAGCAGTACTTC. Full variable domain (remainder filled in from reference TRBV7-9 and TRBJ2-7): DTGVSQNPRHKITKRGQNVTFRCDPISEHNRLYWYRQTLGQGPEFLTYFQNEAQLEKSRLLSDRFSAERPKGSFSTLEIQRTEQGDSAMYLCASSLEAAYEQYFGPGTRLTVT.

This clone occurred a few times. V gene TRBV28 combines with J gene TRBJ1-2; possibly TRBD1 for D (5 bases). Germline V lookup: CDR1 MDHEN, CDR2 SYDVKM. Between the trimmed V and J ends, which lost 7 bases and 6 bases, there was a span of 15 bases. The CDR3 contains 13 residues. For the CDR3, the DNA is TGTGCCAGCACCGCGCGTGGAGGGGATGGCTACACCTTC. It yields the protein CASTARGGDGYTF.

The chain joins TRBV7-2 to TRBJ1-1; 8 bases agree with TRBD1. This CDR3 is 15 amino acids long. CDR1 and CDR2 from the germline V gene are SGHTA and FQGNSA. Trimming cost V 11 bases and J 0 bases; bases outside gene matches: 11. The DNA of the CDR3 is TGTGCCGGCCTAAACAGGGGGAGCATGAACACTGAAGCTTTCTTT. This gives the protein CAGLNRGSMNTEAFF. Full variable domain (missing parts from reference TRBV7-2 and TRBJ1-1): GAGVSQSPSNKVTEKGKDVELRCDPISGHTALYWYRQSLGQGLEFLIYFQGNSAPDKSGLPSDRFSAERTGGSVSTLTIQRTQQEDSAVYLCAGLNRGSMNTEAFFGQGTRLTVV.

This clone was seen only once. V is TRBV2 and J is TRBJ1-4; no definite D call. Trimming cost V 7 bases and J 8 bases, with 26 bases left between them. The CDR3 is made up of 17 amino acids. CDR1 and CDR2 from the germline V gene are SNHLY and FYNNEI. Here the CDR3 DNA reads TGTGCCAGCATCTCGACTGGCTATCCTGGGCATTACGAAAAACTGTTTTTT. Its protein is CASISTGYPGHYEKLFF.

The chain links TRBV28 to TRBJ2-7, with 8 nucleotides matching TRBD2. In germline, CDR1 is MDHEN, CDR2 SYDVKM. Trimming at V came to 3 bases and at J to 3 bases, leaving 13 bases not matched to a gene. CDR3 length: 17 amino acids. CDR3 DNA: TGTGCCAGCAGTTTTGGGGGAGCCGGGGGGGGCTACTACGAGCAGTACTTC. Protein sequence: CASSFGGAGGGYYEQYF.

This chain links TRBV2 with TRBJ2-5; TRBD1 is a possible D gene (6 bases). V lost 6 bases, J lost 2 bases, and 13 bases lay in between. CDR3 size: 14 residues. The germline CDR1 and CDR2 sequences are SNHLY and FYNNEI. The CDR3 sequence is CASSQQGGQETQYF. The CDR3 DNA follows: TGTGCCAGCAGCCAACAGGGTGGGCAAGAGACCCAGTACTTC. Full variable domain (remainder filled in from reference TRBV2 and TRBJ2-5): EPEVTQTPSHQVTQMGQEVILRCVPISNHLYFYWYRQILGQKVEFLVSFYNNEISEKSEIFDDQFSVERPDGSNFTLKIRSTKLEDSAMYFCASSQQGGQETQYFGPGTRLLVL.

V is TRBV18 and J is TRBJ1-1; 8 nucleotides line up with TRBD1. This CDR3 has 14 amino acids. V lost 6 bases to trimming and J lost 0 bases; unmatched junction nucleotides: 3. Germline CDR1 KGHSH, CDR2 LQKENI. CDR3 in amino acids: CASSQDRVNTEAFF. The CDR3 DNA follows: TGTGCCAGCTCCCAGGACAGGGTGAACACTGAAGCTTTCTTT.

For this clone: The same CDR3 also results from other DNA sequences found in this sample. The chain uses TRBV9 and TRBJ1-5; 7 bases align to TRBD1. The length of the CDR3 is 14 residues. The V segment lost 3 bases and the J segment 2 bases; nucleotides outside the gene matches: 2. Germline V gene sequence: CDR1 SGDLS, CDR2 YYNGEE. The chain's CDR3 is CASSGQGGNQPQHF. CDR3 nucleotides: TGTGCCAGCAGCGGACAGGGTGGCAATCAGCCCCAGCATTTT.

The chain is built from TRBV7-2 and TRBJ2-7; 9 bases are shared with TRBD1. Per the germline V gene, CDR1 is SGHTA and CDR2 is FQGNSA. V trimming: 1 base; J trimming: 6 bases; junction bases outside the gene matches: 7. This CDR3 spans 15 amino acids. CDR3 loop: CASSLVGDRVAEQYF. Here the CDR3 DNA reads TGTGCCAGCAGCTTAGTAGGGGACAGGGTGGCCGAGCAGTACTTC.

The chain is built from TRBV3-1 (or the pseudogene TRBV3-2) and TRBJ1-5; no clear D gene. CDR1 and CDR2 (germline): LGHDT, YNNKEL (reference sequence). The CDR3 has 15 residues. The V and J ends lost 4 bases and 5 bases respectively, with 15 bases between them. CDR3 residues: CASSLGPYPHQPQHF. The CDR3 bases are TGTGCCAGCAGCCTCGGGCCTTATCCTCATCAGCCCCAGCATTTT.

V and J are TRBV15 and TRBJ1-2, with 7 bases fitting TRBD1. The length of the CDR3 is 14 residues. CDR1 is LNHNV, CDR2 YYDKDF, per germline (reference sequence). The V segment lost 1 base and the J segment 3 bases; nucleotides outside the gene matches: 2. CDR3 nucleotides: TGTGCCACCAGCAGAGCCGGGACAGACTATGGCTACACCTTC. Protein: CATSRAGTDYGYTF.

For the CDR3, the DNA is TGTGCCAGCAGTTCCCAGGGGGGGGAGACCCAGTACTTC. It yields the protein CASSSQGGETQYF. The V call is TRBV28, the J call TRBJ2-5; tentatively, D is TRBD1 or TRBD2 (7 bases each). The length of the CDR3 is 13 residues. V dropped 4 bases and J dropped 5 bases, with 11 bases sitting between them. Germline V lookup: CDR1 MDHEN, CDR2 SYDVKM.

This sequence joins TRBV29-1 and TRBJ2-1; 9 bases fit TRBD2. The J segment lost 3 bases and the V segment lost 1 base, leaving 13 bases of the junction unmatched. The germline V gene has CDR1 SQVTM and CDR2 ANQGSEA. CDR3 length: 18 residues. CDR3 nucleotides: TGCAGCGTTGAAGTAGGCGTTAGCGGGGGCCTTAGCTACAATGAGCAGTTCTTC. Amino acids: CSVEVGVSGGLSYNEQFF.

The rearrangement joins TRBV5-6 to TRBJ2-1, with TRBD2 identical over 9 bases. Unmatched junction bases numbered 9, after V lost 1 base and J lost 7 bases. The CDR3 loop spans 16 amino acids. Germline loops: CDR1 SGHDT, CDR2 YYEEEE. The CDR3 is CASSLFSGRGGNEQFF. For the CDR3, the DNA is TGTGCCAGCAGCTTGTTTAGCGGGAGAGGGGGGAATGAGCAGTTCTTC.

The chain is built from TRBV27 and TRBJ1-5; D ambiguous. Germline assignment: CDR1 MNHEY and CDR2 SMNVEV (reference sequence). The CDR3 totals 15 residues. V lost 3 bases and J 0 bases, leaving 9 bases between the germline ends. DNA for the CDR3: TGTGCCAGCAGTTTGGCCCCGTATAGCAATCAGCCCCAGCATTTT. Protein sequence: CASSLAPYSNQPQHF.

The rearrangement uses TRBV28 and TRBJ2-1; possibly TRBD2 for D (6 bases). CDR3 length: 12 residues. Per the germline V gene, CDR1 is MDHEN and CDR2 is SYDVKM. The V end lost 2 bases, the J end lost 14 bases, and 13 bases lay between the germline ends. The CDR3 DNA is TGTGCCAGCAGTTTAGGGGTAGCGGCCAAGTTCTTC. It specifies CASSLGVAAKFF.